This TCR beta chain was sequenced in a study of blood T cell repertoires in COVID-19. Background on the study: Whether acute or convalescent, the COVID-19 samples came from the United States, Italy and Spain.

J was trimmed by 2 bases and V by 5 bases; bases with no gene match: 12. This CDR3 spans 16 amino acids. CDR1 and CDR2 from the germline V gene are SGHTA and FQGNSA. Original data processing: Amplification from reference gene primers served as the basis for estimated nucleated cell counts. Using immunoSEQ multiplex PCR, the repertoire was profiled, and TCRdb retains in-frame clones only, with some absent. From that table come the V and J calls and clone size; the DNA was used to work out D and trimming. The profile covers around 300,000 clones, with 75% to 90% appearing a single time and 0.85% to 1% taken by the ten largest.

Source material: peripheral blood. The chain combines TRBV7-2 with TRBJ2-7, with 7 positions matching TRBD2. The source is a woman aged 35 to 49 who had recovered from COVID-19. In DNA form, the CDR3 reads TGTGCCAGCAGCCTGGGAGGGAAGACTGGGACCTACGAGCAGTACTTC. Protein sequence: CASSLGGKTGTYEQYF.